This T cell receptor (beta chain) emerged from a study of shared clonotypes between healthy human individuals. Findings of the study overall: Clonotype sharing among donors likely depends on sequencing depth.

Germline lookup yields CDR1 SGHTA and CDR2 FQGNSA. The junction had 6 bases not matched to a gene; V was cut back by 1 base and J by 7 bases. This CDR3 is 15 amino acids long. Recent acute infections and vaccinations were absent in the healthy HIV-negative adult donors. The count of this clone is one. Its specificity is not known. TCRdb's table, derived via immunoSEQ multiplex PCR, lists solely in-frame clones and lacks some. The repertoire holds some 2,400,000 clones, with 90% to 96% as singletons. The genes are TRBV7-2 and TRBJ2-2; 7 nucleotides line up with TRBD2. This receptor was identified in a man between 18 and 29 years old in good health. Specimen: naive CD4+ T cells sorted from blood. Documented subset: CD45RA+ positively selected. The CDR3 reads CASSLGGGRIGELFF. The CDR3, as DNA: TGTGCCAGCAGCTTAGGGGGAGGGCGGATCGGGGAGCTGTTTTTT.